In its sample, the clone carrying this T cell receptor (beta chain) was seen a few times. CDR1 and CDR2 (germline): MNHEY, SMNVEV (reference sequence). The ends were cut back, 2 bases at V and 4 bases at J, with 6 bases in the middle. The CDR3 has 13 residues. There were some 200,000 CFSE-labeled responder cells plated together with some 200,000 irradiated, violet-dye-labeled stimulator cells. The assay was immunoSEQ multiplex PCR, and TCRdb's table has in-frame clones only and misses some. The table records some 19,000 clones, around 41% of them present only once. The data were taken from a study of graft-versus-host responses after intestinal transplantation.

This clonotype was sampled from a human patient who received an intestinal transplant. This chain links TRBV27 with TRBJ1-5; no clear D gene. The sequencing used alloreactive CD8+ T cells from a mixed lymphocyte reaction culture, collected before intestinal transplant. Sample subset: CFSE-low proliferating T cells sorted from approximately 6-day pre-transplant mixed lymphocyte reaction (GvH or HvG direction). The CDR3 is CASSLTGNQPQHF. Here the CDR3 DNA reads TGTGCCAGCAGTTTAACGGGGAATCAGCCCCAGCATTTT.